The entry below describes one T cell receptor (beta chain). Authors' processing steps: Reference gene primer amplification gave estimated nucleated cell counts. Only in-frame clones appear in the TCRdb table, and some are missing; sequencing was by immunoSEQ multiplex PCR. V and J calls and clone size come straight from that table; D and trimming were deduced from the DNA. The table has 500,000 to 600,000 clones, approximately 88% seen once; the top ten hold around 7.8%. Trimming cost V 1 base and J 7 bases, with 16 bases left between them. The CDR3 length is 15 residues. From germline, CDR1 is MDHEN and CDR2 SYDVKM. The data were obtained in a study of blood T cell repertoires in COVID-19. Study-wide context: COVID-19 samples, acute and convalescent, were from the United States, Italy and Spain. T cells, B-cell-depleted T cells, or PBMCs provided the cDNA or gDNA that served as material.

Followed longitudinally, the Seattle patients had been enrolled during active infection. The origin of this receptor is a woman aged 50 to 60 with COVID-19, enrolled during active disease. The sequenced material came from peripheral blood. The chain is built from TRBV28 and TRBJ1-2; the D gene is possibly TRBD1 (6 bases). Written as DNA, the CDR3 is TGTGCCAGCAGTTTATCCCCGGGGGGGGCCGCTGGCTACACCTTC. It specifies CASSLSPGGAAGYTF.